The next 22 T cell receptor beta chains were all read from a single sample in a study of T-cell reconstitution after alpha-beta-depleted transplantation in children. A TCRbeta library incorporating unique molecular identifiers was prepared. Each CDR3 protein is one row after TCRdb ran MiXCR on the PCR reads. The sample lists 200,000 to 250,000 distinct CDR3 sequences; approximately 11% were seen once. The sample in question was PBMCs, obtained before TCRalphabeta/CD19-depleted stem cell transplant. The receptors stem from a child younger than two with acute myeloid leukemia, due to receive a stem cell transplant.

This clonotype was counted between two and nine times. A much bigger clone sits one base away, suggesting this may be a read error. V usage is TRBV7-8 and J usage is TRBJ1-2, with D unresolved. CDR3 length: 14 residues. Germline V lookup: CDR1 SGHVS, CDR2 FQNEAQ. CDR3 DNA: TGTGCCAGCTCCTCCATTTTATTCTCCTATGGCTACCCCTTC. It codes for CASSSILFSYGYPF.

This clonotype is a singleton in its sample. The gene calls are TRBV5-1 and TRBJ1-1; D is unresolved. Germline values: CDR1 SGHRS, CDR2 YFSETQ. Trimming stripped 4 bases from V and 2 bases from J, with 18 bases between. The CDR3 is made up of 16 amino acids. This CDR3 is CASSPGFRDTNTEAFF. CDR3 coding DNA: TGCGCCAGCAGCCCCGGTTTCCGCGACACCAACACTGAAGCTTTCTTT. The entire variable domain, with the rest obtained from reference TRBV5-1 and TRBJ1-1, is as follows: KAGVTQTPRYLIKTRGQQVTLSCSPISGHRSVSWYQQTPGQGLQFLFEYFSETQRNKGNFPGRFSGRQFSNSRSEMNVSTLELGDSALYLCASSPGFRDTNTEAFFGQGTRLTVV.

Concerning this clonotype itself: A much larger clone lies a single base off, so this may be a read error. This chain joins TRBV28 and TRBJ1-1; D gene unclear. There are 13 residues in the CDR3. Per the germline V gene, CDR1 is MDHEN and CDR2 is SYDVKM. The CDR3 reads CVSADNPPVRAFF. CDR3 nucleotides: TGTGTCAGTGCCGATAACCCTCCCGTACGAGCTTTCTTT.

The table lists this clonotype with many counts. The J gene is TRBJ2-3, the V gene TRBV15, with D perhaps assigned TRBD1 or TRBD2 (5 bases each). Germline CDR1 and CDR2: LNHNV and YYDKDF (reference sequence). CDR3 length: 12 amino acids. Trimming stripped 5 bases from V and 4 bases from J, with 7 bases between. The CDR3 DNA is TGTGCCACCAGCGGGACCTCAGATACGCAGTATTTT. As protein: CATSGTSDTQYF. Variable domain in full (rest from reference TRBV15 and TRBJ2-3): DAMVIQNPRYQVTQFGKPVTLSCSQTLNHNVMYWYQQKSSQAPKLLFHYYDKDFNNEADTPDNFQSRRPNTSFCFLDIRSPGLGDTAMYLCATSGTSDTQYFGPGTRLTVL.

This clonotype has a count of ten or more. V gene TRBV20-1 combines with J gene TRBJ1-2; 7 bases are a match to TRBD1. This CDR3 region has 13 residues. Per the germline V gene, CDR1 is DFQATT and CDR2 is SNEGSKA (reference sequence). The V and J ends lost 5 bases and 8 bases, in that order; junction bases with no gene match: 11. The CDR3 region is CSAAGTASRGYTF. In nucleotides, the CDR3 is TGCAGTGCTGCCGGGACAGCCTCTCGCGGCTACACCTTC.

This clonotype was counted ten times or more. The chain links TRBV7-2 to TRBJ2-3, with 10 positions matching TRBD2. With V trimmed by 5 bases and J by 14 bases, 19 bases remained unmatched. CDR1 is SGHTA and CDR2 is FQGNSA in the germline V gene. CDR3 length equals 16 residues. The CDR3 DNA is TGTGCCAGCAGCCAGCCCGGGGGGACTAGCGAATCCCTTCGGTATTTT. This sequence encodes CASSQPGGTSESLRYF.

This clonotype was seen a few times. V usage is TRBV7-2 and J usage is TRBJ1-4, with no clear D. Germline V gives CDR1 SGHTA, CDR2 FQGNSA. V was pared by 1 base and J by 5 bases, with 11 bases between. CDR3 length: 15 residues. The CDR3 coding sequence is TGTGCCAGCAGCTTAGTGGTCGCGGTGAATGAAAAACTGTTTTTT. Protein sequence: CASSLVVAVNEKLFF. The whole variable domain, filled in from reference TRBV7-2 and TRBJ1-4, reads GAGVSQSPSNKVTEKGKDVELRCDPISGHTALYWYRQSLGQGLEFLIYFQGNSAPDKSGLPSDRFSAERTGGSVSTLTIQRTQQEDSAVYLCASSLVVAVNEKLFFGSGTQLSVL.

This clonotype showed up many times. This chain connects TRBV5-1 to TRBJ2-3; no firm D call. CDR3 length: 13 residues. Germline V gene lookup returns CDR1 SGHRS and CDR2 YFSETQ. The V gene lost 4 bases and the J gene lost 5 bases, with 11 bases spanning the gap. This CDR3 is CASSRWVGDTQYF. The CDR3 DNA sequence: TGCGCCAGCAGCCGATGGGTGGGAGATACGCAGTATTTT.

This clonotype was counted many times. The rearrangement links TRBV5-1 to TRBJ1-5, with TRBD1 as a possible D gene (5 bases). CDR1 is SGHRS, CDR2 YFSETQ, per germline. CDR3 length: 15 residues. V lost 3 bases to trimming and J lost 4 bases, with 14 bases between them. CDR3 loop: CASSSVDSFNQPQHF. The CDR3 DNA reads as TGCGCCAGCAGCTCGGTAGACAGTTTTAATCAGCCCCAGCATTTT.

This clonotype was found many times. The chain uses TRBV29-1 and TRBJ2-3; D is unclear. The CDR3 spans 11 residues. V lost 4 bases and J 1 base, leaving 3 bases between the germline ends. CDR1 is SQVTM and CDR2 is ANQGSEA in the germline V gene. This CDR3 is CSVARTDTQYF. Here the CDR3 DNA reads TGCAGCGTTGCCCGCACAGATACGCAGTATTTT.

This clonotype was observed at least ten times. V usage is TRBV19 and J usage is TRBJ2-2, with D maybe TRBD2 (7 bases). The CDR3 covers 15 residues. The V gene lost 3 bases and the J gene lost 4 bases, with 12 bases spanning the gap. Germline V gives CDR1 LNHDA, CDR2 SQIVND (reference sequence). The CDR3, as DNA: TGTGCCAGTAGTATCGGGGGGCCGATCACCGGGGAGCTGTTTTTT. The encoded protein is CASSIGGPITGELFF.

The chain carries TRBV24-1 and TRBJ2-2; D is perhaps TRBD1 or TRBD2 (5 bases each). The CDR3 is 16 residues long. V was pared by 3 bases and J by 3 bases, with 13 bases between. CDR1 is KGHDR and CDR2 is SFDVKD in the germline V gene. This CDR3 is CATSDPGRTDTGELFF. For the CDR3, the DNA is TGTGCCACCAGTGATCCGGGGCGTACGGACACCGGGGAGCTGTTTTTT.

In its sample, this clonotype was seen many times. V usage is TRBV7-9 and J usage is TRBJ1-5; perhaps TRBD1 as D (5 bases). Germline CDR1 SEHNR, CDR2 FQNEAQ (reference sequence). V was pared by 5 bases and J by 5 bases, with 10 bases between. The CDR3 totals 13 residues. This CDR3 reads CASSRDRYQPQHF. CDR3 bases: TGTGCCAGCAGCCGGGACCGCTATCAGCCCCAGCATTTT.

This clonotype was seen many times. V is TRBV19 and J is TRBJ2-5; a weak D match, TRBD2 (6 bases). The CDR3 contains 15 residues. V was pared by 8 bases and J by 2 bases, with 18 bases between. Germline V lookup: CDR1 LNHDA, CDR2 SQIVND (reference sequence). The CDR3 here is CASFPPGTDQETQYF. The CDR3 nucleotides read TGTGCCAGTTTCCCCCCCGGGACTGATCAAGAGACCCAGTACTTC.

This clonotype has ten or more counts. The V gene is TRBV7-2, the J gene TRBJ1-2; D is ambiguous. Germline V gives CDR1 SGHTA, CDR2 FQGNSA. This CDR3 region has 11 residues. The ends were cut back, 5 bases at V and 4 bases at J, with 5 bases in the middle. In DNA, the CDR3 is TGTGCCAGCAGCCCCCTCTATGGCTACACCTTC. Translation gives CASSPLYGYTF.

J is TRBJ2-7 and V is TRBV3-1; 8 bases fit TRBD2. With 5 bases clipped from V and 3 bases from J, the junction kept 9 bases outside the gene matches. The CDR3 spans 15 residues. CDR1 LGHDT and CDR2 YNNKEL come from the germline V gene (reference sequence). The CDR3 bases are TGTGCCAGCAGCACGGGGGGGGGCGTCAGCTACGAGCAGTACTTC. This translates into CASSTGGGVSYEQYF.

This clonotype has at least ten counts. The chain joins TRBV24-1 to TRBJ2-2; D gene unclear. The CDR3 consists of 14 residues. V dropped 0 bases and J dropped 5 bases, with 6 bases sitting between them. The germline V gene has CDR1 KGHDR and CDR2 SFDVKD. The CDR3 DNA sequence: TGTGCCACCAGTGATTTGACCAGGACCGGGGAGCTGTTTTTT. Translation gives CATSDLTRTGELFF.

This clonotype was detected ten times or more. The rearrangement uses TRBV25-1 and TRBJ2-7, with TRBD2 matching over 7 bases. This CDR3 has 14 amino acids. CDR1 is MGHDK and CDR2 is SYGVNS in the germline V gene. V trimming: 4 bases; J trimming: 2 bases; junction bases outside the gene matches: 5. CDR3 DNA sequence: TGTGCCAGCAGTGGCTCAGGGACTACCTACGAGCAGTACTTC. As protein: CASSGSGTTYEQYF.

This clonotype was detected many times. This chain joins TRBV3-1 and TRBJ2-5; D gene unclear. Germline values: CDR1 LGHDT, CDR2 YNNKEL (reference sequence). The CDR3 length is 14 residues. Trimming stripped 5 bases from V and 2 bases from J, with 12 bases between. CDR3 amino acids: CASSARMVQETQYF. CDR3 coding DNA: TGTGCCAGCAGCGCACGAATGGTTCAAGAGACCCAGTACTTC.

This clonotype was counted ten times or more. The chain recombines TRBV27 with TRBJ1-5; D not certain. CDR3 length: 14 residues. V was cut by 2 bases and J by 2 bases, with 7 bases left in between. Germline CDR1 is MNHEY and CDR2 is SMNVEV (reference sequence). The CDR3 bases are TGTGCCAGCAGTTTAAGGTGGGGCAATCAGCCCCAGCATTTT. Its translation is CASSLRWGNQPQHF.

This clonotype was detected many times. V and J are TRBV3-1 and TRBJ2-5; D not resolved. This CDR3 spans 16 amino acids. Germline V gene lookup returns CDR1 LGHDT and CDR2 YNNKEL (reference sequence). Trimming shortened V by 0 bases and J by 7 bases, and 18 bases separated the two germline ends. CDR3 sequence reads: CASSQEKMAGPTTQYF. Here the CDR3 DNA reads TGTGCCAGCAGCCAAGAAAAAATGGCAGGACCCACGACCCAGTACTTC.

This clonotype was detected a few times. The genes are TRBV29-1 and TRBJ1-1; no reliable D call. With 6 bases removed from V and 4 bases from J, the gap between germline ends came to 18 bases. This CDR3 is 14 amino acids long. CDR1 and CDR2 from the germline V gene are SQVTM and ANQGSEA. Written as DNA, the CDR3 is TGCAGCGTCGCCTTTGGCGGTAAGGGCACTGAAGCTTTCTTT. Translation gives CSVAFGGKGTEAFF.